This T cell receptor beta chain derives from a study of blood T cell repertoires in COVID-19. Across the whole study: Samples representing acute and convalescent COVID-19 were sourced from the United States, Italy and Spain. From T cells, B-cell-depleted T cells, or PBMCs came the material, which was cDNA or gDNA.

Germline CDR1 is SNHLY and CDR2 is FYNNEI. The CDR3 has 12 amino acids. V was trimmed by 4 bases and J by 7 bases, leaving 7 bases between them. Measured with immunoSEQ multiplex PCR; TCRdb has only the in-frame clones, and not every one. The table has around 64,000 clones, around 86% seen once; the top ten hold 11%. This clone was seen once. Sequencing used peripheral blood. The chain uses TRBV2 and TRBJ2-2, with a possible D match to TRBD1 (6 bases). The clonotype comes from a woman under 30 with acute or convalescent COVID-19. In DNA form, the CDR3 reads TGTGCCAGCAGTGGGGGGCACGGGGAGCTGTTTTTT. Amino acids: CASSGGHGELFF.